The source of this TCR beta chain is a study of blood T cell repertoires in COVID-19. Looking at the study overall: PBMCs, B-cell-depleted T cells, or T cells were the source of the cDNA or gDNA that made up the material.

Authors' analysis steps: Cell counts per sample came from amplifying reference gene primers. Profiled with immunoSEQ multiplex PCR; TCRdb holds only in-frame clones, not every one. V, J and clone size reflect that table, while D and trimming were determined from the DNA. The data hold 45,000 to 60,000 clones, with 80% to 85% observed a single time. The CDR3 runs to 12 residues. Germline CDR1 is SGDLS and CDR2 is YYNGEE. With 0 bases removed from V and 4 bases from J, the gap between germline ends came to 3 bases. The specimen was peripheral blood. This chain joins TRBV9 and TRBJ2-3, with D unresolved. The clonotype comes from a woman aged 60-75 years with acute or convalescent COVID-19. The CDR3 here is CASSVAADTQYF. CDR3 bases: TGTGCCAGCAGCGTAGCGGCAGATACGCAGTATTTT.